These 9 T cell receptor beta chains originate from one sample sequenced in a study of control samples from healthy donors and cancer patients. Some clones are missing from TCRdb's copy, which holds only in-frame ones; the method was immunoSEQ multiplex PCR. This sample has about 160,000 clones, with 96% found just once. The specimen sequenced was blood. The source is a young woman in good health.

The chain recombines TRBV2 with TRBJ1-2; maybe TRBD1 (6 bases). Germline V CDR1 and CDR2: SNHLY, FYNNEI. Trimming took 6 bases from V and 4 from J, leaving 21 bases between them. The length of the CDR3 is 16 residues. The CDR3 region is CASRRQVGRRGYGYTF. CDR3 nucleotides: TGTGCCAGCAGAAGACAGGTCGGACGACGGGGCTATGGCTACACCTTC.

V usage is TRBV29-1 and J usage is TRBJ1-1, with D possibly matching TRBD1 (6 bases). The CDR3 has 13 amino acids. From germline, CDR1 is SQVTM and CDR2 ANQGSEA. V shed 7 bases and J shed 1 base, with 13 bases lying between them. The CDR3 region is CSAGTSKNTEAFF. For the CDR3, the DNA is TGCAGCGCTGGGACATCCAAGAACACTGAAGCTTTCTTT.

The chain uses TRBV6-5 and TRBJ1-1; 7 positions agree with TRBD1. The germline V gene has CDR1 MNHEY and CDR2 SVGAGI. CDR3 length: 14 residues. V shed 6 bases and J 5 bases; nucleotides not matched to a gene: 9. The CDR3 region has the DNA TGTGCCAGCAGGGCCGACAGGGATTGGACTGAAGCTTTCTTT. This gives the protein CASRADRDWTEAFF.

The sample holds one count of this clone. The J gene is TRBJ2-7, the V gene TRBV5-1; D gene unclear. The germline gives CDR1 SGHRS, CDR2 YFSETQ. Trimming removed 3 bases from V and 4 bases from J, with 20 bases in between. The CDR3 has 16 amino acids. The DNA of the CDR3 is TGCGCCAGCAGCTCCCCCCATAGTCCCCCCCTTTACGAGCAGTACTTC. Protein: CASSSPHSPPLYEQYF. The entire variable domain, with the rest obtained from reference TRBV5-1 and TRBJ2-7, is as follows: KAGVTQTPRYLIKTRGQQVTLSCSPISGHRSVSWYQQTPGQGLQFLFEYFSETQRNKGNFPGRFSGRQFSNSRSEMNVSTLELGDSALYLCASSSPHSPPLYEQYFGPGTRLTVT.

The J gene is TRBJ1-3, the V gene TRBV10-3; D may be TRBD1 (6 bases). Trimming cost V 10 bases and J 4 bases, with 14 bases left between them. The CDR3 length is 13 residues. Germline lookup yields CDR1 ENHRY and CDR2 SYGVKD. The DNA of the CDR3 is TGTGCCACCGCCCAGGGGATCGGAAACACCATATATTTT. Its protein product is CATAQGIGNTIYF.

This rearrangement joins TRBV3-1 (or the pseudogene TRBV3-2) to TRBJ1-2; D not certain. This CDR3 is built from 11 residues. CDR1 is LGHDT and CDR2 is YNNKEL in the germline V gene (reference sequence). Between the trimmed V and J ends, which lost 2 bases and 8 bases, there was a span of 6 bases. The CDR3 here is CASSQSFGYTF. As DNA, the CDR3 is TGTGCCAGCAGCCAATCTTTCGGCTACACCTTC.

The chain employs TRBV5-1 and TRBJ2-1; 16 nucleotides align to TRBD2. V shed 3 bases and J 0 bases; nucleotides not matched to a gene: 6. The length of the CDR3 is 19 residues. Germline assignment: CDR1 SGHRS and CDR2 YFSETQ. CDR3 amino acids: CASSSGLAGGLSSYNEQFF. The CDR3, as DNA: TGCGCCAGCAGCTCGGGACTAGCGGGAGGGCTGAGCTCCTACAATGAGCAGTTCTTC.

The rearrangement links TRBV7-8 to TRBJ2-1, with 13 bases lining up with TRBD2. Germline CDR1 reads SGHVS; CDR2 reads FQNEAQ. Trimming removed 1 base from V and 8 bases from J; junction bases left unmatched: 5. The CDR3 loop spans 16 amino acids. In DNA form, the CDR3 reads TGTGCCAGCAGCTTAGTAGGACTAGCGGGAGATGATGAGCAGTTCTTC. Protein sequence: CASSLVGLAGDDEQFF.

The chain uses TRBV11-2 and TRBJ2-2; D is undetermined. V was pared by 7 bases and J by 4 bases, with 10 bases between. Germline lookup yields CDR1 SGHAT and CDR2 FQNNGV. The CDR3 has 13 residues. The CDR3 sequence: CASTAWGTGELFF. CDR3 DNA: TGTGCCAGCACTGCGTGGGGCACCGGGGAGCTGTTTTTT. The full variable domain, its missing parts supplied by reference TRBV11-2 and TRBJ2-2, is EAGVAQSPRYKIIEKRQSVAFWCNPISGHATLYWYQQILGQGPKLLIQFQNNGVVDDSQLPKDRFSAERLKGVDSTLKIQPAKLEDSAVYLCASTAWGTGELFFGEGSRLTVL.